This T cell receptor (beta chain) was observed in a study of blood T cells in healthy people across ages. The authors ran a second PCR of about 7 to 11 cycles using a sample-barcoded 5' primer and a J-beta primer mix. TCRdb analysed the 5' RACE reads with MiXCR anew, one entry per CDR3 protein. The data show around 750,000 distinct CDR3 sequences, roughly 50% seen once. V lost 0 bases, J lost 7 bases, and 13 bases lay in between. From germline, CDR1 is LGHDT and CDR2 YNNKEL (reference sequence). This CDR3 comprises 15 residues. The sample comprised blood. The chain links TRBV3-1 to TRBJ2-1; no reliable D call. The receptor was derived from an elderly man in good health. Written as DNA, the CDR3 is TGTGCCAGCAGCCAAGAAGGTAGCCCACGGAATGAGCAGTTCTTC. It codes for CASSQEGSPRNEQFF.